The text below deals with one T cell receptor beta chain. As yet, its antigen is unknown. The data were obtained in a study of a mutant IDH1 vaccine in newly diagnosed glioma. The CDR3 length is 13 residues. CDR1 SNHLY and CDR2 FYNNEI come from the germline V gene. Trimming stripped 4 bases from V and 2 bases from J, with 7 bases between. Clones were sequenced by immunoSEQ multiplex PCR, and TCRdb holds only the in-frame ones, with some missing. The table lists over 80,000 clones, 75% to 85% of them singletons. The time point here: week 47, end of study. In every dose of vaccine, 300 ug of mutant IDH1 20-mer peptide was given alongside topical imiquimod.

This rearrangement joins TRBV2 to TRBJ2-3; D may be TRBD1 (5 bases). Sample: PBMCs, taken from a glioma patient whose treatment included an IDH1 peptide vaccine. The TCR comes from a man aged 35 to 55 with glioma. For the CDR3, the DNA is TGTGCCAGCAGTGGACAGACCACAGATACGCAGTATTTT. Its translation: CASSGQTTDTQYF.